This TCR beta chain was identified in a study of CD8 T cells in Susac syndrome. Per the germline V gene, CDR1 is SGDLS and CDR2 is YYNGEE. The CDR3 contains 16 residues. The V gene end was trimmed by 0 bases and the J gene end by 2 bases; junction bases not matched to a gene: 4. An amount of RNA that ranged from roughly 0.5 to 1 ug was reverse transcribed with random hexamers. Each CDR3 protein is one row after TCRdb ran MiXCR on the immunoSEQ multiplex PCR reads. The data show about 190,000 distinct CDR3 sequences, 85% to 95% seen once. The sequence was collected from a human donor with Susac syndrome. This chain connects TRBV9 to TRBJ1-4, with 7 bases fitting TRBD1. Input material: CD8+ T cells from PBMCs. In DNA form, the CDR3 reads TGTGCCAGCAGCGTAGCTTTAGGGGGCACTAATGAAAAACTGTTTTTT. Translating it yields CASSVALGGTNEKLFF.